The 21 T cell receptor beta chains listed next were all sequenced from one sample in a study of identical twins. MiXCR, run by TCRdb on the 5' RACE reads, gives a single entry per CDR3 protein. This sample yields around 470,000 distinct CDR3 sequences, of which 14% are seen a single time; around 0.48% belongs to the top ten. In addition, the sample was reused for a study of yellow fever vaccine responses in identical twins.

Material for sequencing was CD4+ T cells sorted from blood. These receptor sequences come from a woman younger than 30 in good health.

This clonotype was counted between two and nine times. V gene TRBV5-1 combines with J gene TRBJ2-3, with 7 bases lining up with TRBD1. CDR3 length equals 15 residues. After removal of 2 bases from V and 4 bases from J, the junction contained 7 bases not matched to a gene. Per the germline V gene, CDR1 is SGHRS and CDR2 is YFSETQ. CDR3 DNA sequence: TGCGCCAGCAGCTTTACAGGGGCAGGGTCAGATACGCAGTATTTT. Protein: CASSFTGAGSDTQYF.

This chain connects TRBV28 to TRBJ2-7; maybe TRBD1 (5 bases). Germline loops: CDR1 MDHEN, CDR2 SYDVKM. The CDR3 is 15 residues long. The ends were cut back, 3 bases at V and 6 bases at J, with 18 bases in the middle. The CDR3 spells CASSFIGKGSGEQYF. CDR3 sequence (DNA): TGTGCCAGCAGTTTTATTGGTAAGGGGTCTGGCGAGCAGTACTTC.

The CDR3 is CASSAPYDLTGSPGNTIYF. The DNA for the CDR3 is TGTGCCAGCAGCGCACCGTACGACCTGACAGGGTCCCCTGGAAACACCATATATTTT. This chain uses TRBV3-1 with TRBJ1-3, with TRBD1 identical over 7 bases. V shed 5 bases and J 2 bases; nucleotides not matched to a gene: 18. The CDR3 runs 19 residues. Germline-derived CDR1 and CDR2 are LGHDT and YNNKEL (reference sequence).

The CDR3 reads CAISWRTSGGSNEQFF. The CDR3 DNA reads as TGTGCCATCAGTTGGAGGACTAGCGGGGGGTCGAATGAGCAGTTCTTC. The chain links TRBV10-3 to TRBJ2-1, with 14 nucleotides matching TRBD2. The V segment lost 5 bases and the J segment 7 bases; nucleotides outside the gene matches: 7. This CDR3 comprises 16 residues. Germline V gene data show CDR1 as ENHRY and CDR2 as SYGVKD.

This clonotype was observed a few times. J is TRBJ2-1 and V is TRBV4-3; D is ambiguous. V lost 0 bases and J 8 bases, leaving 8 bases between the germline ends. CDR3 length: 13 residues. The germline CDR1 and CDR2 sequences are LGHNA and YSLEER. CDR3 loop: CASSQDRAYEQFF. The CDR3 nucleotides read TGCGCCAGCAGCCAAGATCGAGCCTATGAGCAGTTCTTC.

This clonotype was detected a few times. CDR3 nucleotides: TGCGCCAGCAGCTTTCCCGGGACAGGGGCATCAGATACGCAGTATTTT. Translating gives CASSFPGTGASDTQYF. The V and J genes are TRBV5-1 and TRBJ2-3, with 10 bases fitting TRBD1. With V trimmed by 2 bases and J by 4 bases, 7 bases remained unmatched. The CDR3 is 16 amino acids. Germline V gives CDR1 SGHRS, CDR2 YFSETQ.

This clonotype has only a few counts. The chain joins TRBV20-1 to TRBJ2-3; D may be TRBD2 (6 bases). The CDR3 sequence is 14 residues long. V was clipped by 3 bases and J by 6 bases, with 16 bases between them. Germline V lookup: CDR1 DFQATT, CDR2 SNEGSKA (reference sequence). The CDR3 DNA is TGCAGTGCTAGTCCGGGGGATCCCCCTGATACGCAGTATTTT. It yields the protein CSASPGDPPDTQYF.

J is TRBJ2-3 and V is TRBV4-2; 11 bases are shared with TRBD2. The trim removed 6 bases at V and 4 bases at J, leaving 6 bases unmatched. The CDR3 sequence is 15 residues long. Germline-derived CDR1 and CDR2 are LGHNA and YNFKEQ. This chain's CDR3 is CASSPLAGEPDTQYF. In nucleotides, the CDR3 is TGTGCCAGCAGTCCACTAGCGGGAGAGCCAGATACGCAGTATTTT.

The chain employs TRBV3-1 and TRBJ2-2, with no clear D. V was clipped by 0 bases and J by 4 bases, with 9 bases between them. The germline V gene encodes CDR1 LGHDT and CDR2 YNNKEL (reference sequence). CDR3 length: 15 residues. CDR3 residues: CASSQDRPRTGELFF. The CDR3 nucleotides read TGTGCCAGCAGCCAAGATCGACCCCGCACCGGGGAGCTGTTTTTT.

This clonotype was seen many times. The V and J genes are TRBV20-1 and TRBJ2-1; maybe TRBD2 (6 bases). Trimming shortened V by 3 bases and J by 2 bases, and 14 bases separated the two germline ends. Germline lookup yields CDR1 DFQATT and CDR2 SNEGSKA (reference sequence). This CDR3 comprises 15 residues. The CDR3 is CSASDSRGAYNEQFF. In nucleotides, the CDR3 is TGCAGTGCTAGTGATTCTCGCGGGGCCTACAATGAGCAGTTCTTC.

In its sample, this clonotype was seen a few times. The genes are TRBV5-5 and TRBJ2-6, with TRBD1 as a possible D gene (5 bases). CDR1 is SGHKS and CDR2 is YYEKEE in the germline V gene (reference sequence). Trimming pared 0 bases from V and 4 bases from J, leaving 8 bases between. The CDR3 extends over 15 amino acids. CDR3 in amino acids: CASSLEGNGANVLTF. The CDR3 DNA sequence: TGTGCCAGCAGCTTGGAGGGGAACGGGGCCAACGTCCTGACTTTC.

The gene calls are TRBV18 and TRBJ2-3, with TRBD2 matching 7 bases. The CDR3 has 16 residues. From germline, CDR1 is KGHSH and CDR2 LQKENI. The V and J ends lost 4 bases and 3 bases, in that order; junction bases with no gene match: 10. The CDR3 is CASSLTGRPATDTQYF. The CDR3 nucleotides read TGTGCCAGCTCACTCACCGGGAGGCCAGCTACAGATACGCAGTATTTT.

This chain links TRBV12-3 or TRBV12-4 with TRBJ2-7; TRBD1 matches at 8 bases. The CDR3 totals 14 residues. V lost 6 bases, J lost 5 bases, and 9 bases stayed unmatched. The chain's CDR3 is CASSPRGPNDEQYF. The CDR3 nucleotides are TGTGCCAGCAGCCCCAGGGGGCCAAACGACGAGCAGTACTTC.

The chain recombines TRBV3-1 with TRBJ2-7; 11 nucleotides align to TRBD2. V shed 3 bases, J shed 2 bases, and the junction held 3 bases outside the gene matches. The CDR3 consists of 15 residues. Germline lookup yields CDR1 LGHDT and CDR2 YNNKEL (reference sequence). CDR3 sequence: CASSQVLAGAYEQYF. As DNA, the CDR3 is TGTGCCAGCAGCCAGGTACTAGCGGGAGCCTACGAGCAGTACTTC.

This clonotype has just a few counts. The V call is TRBV2, the J call TRBJ2-3; no firm D call. Germline V gene sequence: CDR1 SNHLY, CDR2 FYNNEI. CDR3 length: 15 residues. Trimming pared 1 base from V and 1 base from J, leaving 9 bases between. CDR3 sequence: CASSEGLEGTDTQYF. As DNA, the CDR3 is TGTGCCAGCAGTGAAGGGCTAGAAGGCACAGATACGCAGTATTTT.

This clonotype was seen a few times. The chain has TRBV7-9 and TRBJ2-1; D is perhaps TRBD1 (6 bases). The V end lost 0 bases, the J end lost 3 bases, and 12 bases lay between the germline ends. In germline, CDR1 is SEHNR, CDR2 FQNEAQ (reference sequence). The CDR3 is 16 amino acids. CDR3 nucleotide sequence: TGTGCCAGCAGCTTAGCCCCTGGGGGCAACTACAATGAGCAGTTCTTC. Amino acids: CASSLAPGGNYNEQFF.

The chain uses TRBV18 and TRBJ2-1; TRBD1 is a possible D gene (6 bases). From germline, CDR1 is KGHSH and CDR2 LQKENI. CDR3 size: 14 residues. Trimming shortened V by 3 bases and J by 10 bases, and 16 bases separated the two germline ends. The CDR3 region has the DNA TGTGCCAGCTCACCGGGGCAGGGGTTTGGCGAGCAGTTCTTC. Its translation: CASSPGQGFGEQFF.

The CDR3 is CASRQGVAYEQYF. The CDR3 DNA sequence: TGTGCCAGCCGACAGGGAGTCGCCTACGAGCAGTACTTC. This sequence joins TRBV2 and TRBJ2-7; TRBD1 matches at 7 bases. This CDR3 comprises 13 residues. Germline trimming cut 8 bases from V and 2 bases from J; bases unmatched to any gene: 6. The germline gives CDR1 SNHLY, CDR2 FYNNEI.

This rearrangement joins TRBV5-5 to TRBJ1-1; D call uncertain. Germline V gene lookup returns CDR1 SGHKS and CDR2 YYEKEE (reference sequence). The V and J ends lost 0 bases and 5 bases respectively, with 11 bases between them. There are 14 residues in the CDR3. For the CDR3, the DNA is TGTGCCAGCAGCTTGGAGGGCGGGGTGACTGAAGCTTTCTTT. It codes for CASSLEGGVTEAFF.

In its sample, this clonotype was seen a few times. The chain carries TRBV25-1 and TRBJ2-2, with 8 bases aligning to TRBD1. Germline V CDR1 and CDR2: MGHDK, SYGVNS. This CDR3 contains 17 residues. V lost 3 bases to trimming and J lost 4 bases; unmatched junction nucleotides: 10. The CDR3 bases are TGTGCCAGCAGTGAGTTAGGACAGGGTCGGCGCACCGGGGAGCTGTTTTTT. This translates into CASSELGQGRRTGELFF.

This clonotype has only a few counts. The V gene is TRBV19, the J gene TRBJ1-4, with 7 bases lining up with TRBD1. Germline CDR1 reads LNHDA; CDR2 reads SQIVND (reference sequence). Unmatched junction bases numbered 4, after V lost 3 bases and J lost 3 bases. This CDR3 region has 15 residues. The DNA of the CDR3 is TGTGCCAGTAGTATTTCCGGGACAGCTAATGAAAAACTGTTTTTT. This translates into CASSISGTANEKLFF.